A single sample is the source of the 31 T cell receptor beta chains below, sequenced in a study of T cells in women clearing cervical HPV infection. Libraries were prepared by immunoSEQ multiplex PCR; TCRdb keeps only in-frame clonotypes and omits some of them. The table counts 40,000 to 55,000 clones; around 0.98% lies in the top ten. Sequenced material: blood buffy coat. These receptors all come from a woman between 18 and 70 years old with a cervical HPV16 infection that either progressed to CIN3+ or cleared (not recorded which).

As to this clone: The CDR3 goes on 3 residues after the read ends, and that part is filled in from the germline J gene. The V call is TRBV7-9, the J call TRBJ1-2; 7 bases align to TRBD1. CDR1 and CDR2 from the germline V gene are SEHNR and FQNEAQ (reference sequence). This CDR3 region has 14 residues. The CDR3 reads CASSLRDSRYDYTF. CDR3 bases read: TGTGCCAGCAGCTTAAGGGACAGCCGATACGAC.

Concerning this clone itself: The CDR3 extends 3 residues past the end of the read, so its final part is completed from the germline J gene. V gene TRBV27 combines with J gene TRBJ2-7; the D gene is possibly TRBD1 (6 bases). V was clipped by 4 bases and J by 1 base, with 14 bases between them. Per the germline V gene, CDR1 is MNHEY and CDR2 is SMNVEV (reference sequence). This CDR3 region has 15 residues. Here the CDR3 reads CASSSTGRLSYEQYF. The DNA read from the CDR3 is TGTGCCAGCAGTTCGACAGGCAGACTTTCCTACGAG.

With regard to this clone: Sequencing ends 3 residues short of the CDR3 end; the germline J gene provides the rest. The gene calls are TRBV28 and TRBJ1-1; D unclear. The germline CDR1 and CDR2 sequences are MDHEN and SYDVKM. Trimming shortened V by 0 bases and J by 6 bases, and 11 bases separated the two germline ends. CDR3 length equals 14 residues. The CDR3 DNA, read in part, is TGTGCCAGCAGTTTATGGCAGGTTAGAGCTGAA. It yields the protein CASSLWQVRAE. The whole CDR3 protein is CASSLWQVRAEAFF.

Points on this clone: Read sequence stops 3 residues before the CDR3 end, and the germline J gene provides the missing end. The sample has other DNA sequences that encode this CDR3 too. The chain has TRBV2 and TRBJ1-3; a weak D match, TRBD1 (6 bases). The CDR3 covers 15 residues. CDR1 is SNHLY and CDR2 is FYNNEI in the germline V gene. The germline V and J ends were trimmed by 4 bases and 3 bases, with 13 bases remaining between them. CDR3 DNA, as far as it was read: TGTGCCAGCAGTGTTGAACAGGGTTTTGGAAACACC. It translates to CASSVEQGFGNT. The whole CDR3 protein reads CASSVEQGFGNTIYF.

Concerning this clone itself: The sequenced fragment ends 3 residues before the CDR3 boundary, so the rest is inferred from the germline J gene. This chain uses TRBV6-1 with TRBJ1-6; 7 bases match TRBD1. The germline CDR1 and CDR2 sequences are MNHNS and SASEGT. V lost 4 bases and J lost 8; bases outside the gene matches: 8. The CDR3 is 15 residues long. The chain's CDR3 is CASSAQEGADSPLHF. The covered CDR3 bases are TGTGCCAGCAGTGCGCAGGAGGGGGCTGATTCACCC.

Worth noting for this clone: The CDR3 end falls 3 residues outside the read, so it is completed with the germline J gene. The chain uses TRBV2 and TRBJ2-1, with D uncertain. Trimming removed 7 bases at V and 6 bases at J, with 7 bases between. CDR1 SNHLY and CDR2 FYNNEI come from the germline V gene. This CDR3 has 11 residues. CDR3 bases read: TGTGCCAGCACCCTAACCAATGAG. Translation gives CASTLTNE. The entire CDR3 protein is CASTLTNEQFF.

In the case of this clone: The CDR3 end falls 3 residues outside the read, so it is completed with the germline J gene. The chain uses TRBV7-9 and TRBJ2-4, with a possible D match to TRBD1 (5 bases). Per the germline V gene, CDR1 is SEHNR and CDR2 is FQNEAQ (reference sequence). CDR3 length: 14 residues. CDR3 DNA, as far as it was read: TGTGCCAGCAGTCGTCCCCAGGGTTCCTATGGT. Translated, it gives CASSRPQGSYG. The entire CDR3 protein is CASSRPQGSYGQYF.

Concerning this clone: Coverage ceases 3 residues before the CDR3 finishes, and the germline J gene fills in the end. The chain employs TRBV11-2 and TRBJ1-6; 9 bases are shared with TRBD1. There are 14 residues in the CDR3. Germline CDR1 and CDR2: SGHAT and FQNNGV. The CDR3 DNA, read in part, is TGTGCCAGCCGCCCTCAGACAGGGGGTTCGGCC. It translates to CASRPQTGGSA. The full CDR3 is CASRPQTGGSALHF.

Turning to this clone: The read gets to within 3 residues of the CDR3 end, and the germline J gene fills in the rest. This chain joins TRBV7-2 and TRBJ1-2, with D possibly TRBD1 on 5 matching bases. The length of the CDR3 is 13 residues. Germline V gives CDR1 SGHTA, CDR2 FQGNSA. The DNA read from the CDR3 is TGTGCCAGCAGCTTACCAGGGTCCTACGAC. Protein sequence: CASSLPGSYD. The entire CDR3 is CASSLPGSYDYTF.

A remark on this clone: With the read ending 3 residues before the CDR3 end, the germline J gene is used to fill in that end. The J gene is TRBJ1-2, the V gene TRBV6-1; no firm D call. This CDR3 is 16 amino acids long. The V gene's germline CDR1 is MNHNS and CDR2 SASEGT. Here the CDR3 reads CASSGKTSGSTDTYTF. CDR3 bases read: TGTGCCAGCAGTGGGAAGACTAGCGGGAGCACAGATACC.

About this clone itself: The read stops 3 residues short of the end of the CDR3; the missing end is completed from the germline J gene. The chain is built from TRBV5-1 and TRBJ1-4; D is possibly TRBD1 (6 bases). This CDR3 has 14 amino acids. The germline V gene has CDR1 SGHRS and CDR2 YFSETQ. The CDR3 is CASSSDSTNSPLFF. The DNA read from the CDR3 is TGCGCCAGCAGCTCGGACAGTACTAATTCACCA.

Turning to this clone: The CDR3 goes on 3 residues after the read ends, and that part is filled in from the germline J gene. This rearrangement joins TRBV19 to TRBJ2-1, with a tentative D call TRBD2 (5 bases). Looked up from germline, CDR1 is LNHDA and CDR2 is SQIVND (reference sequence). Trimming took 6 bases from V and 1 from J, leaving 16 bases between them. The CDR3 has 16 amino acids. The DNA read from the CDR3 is TGTGCCAGTAGCGGGGTGGTGACACAATCCTACAATGAG. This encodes CASSGVVTQSYNE. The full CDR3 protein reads CASSGVVTQSYNEQFF.

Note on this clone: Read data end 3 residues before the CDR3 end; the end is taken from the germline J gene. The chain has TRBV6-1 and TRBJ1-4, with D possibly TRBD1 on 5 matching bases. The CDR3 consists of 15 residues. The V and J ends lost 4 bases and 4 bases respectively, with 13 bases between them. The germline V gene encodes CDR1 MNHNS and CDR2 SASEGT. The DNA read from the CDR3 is TGTGCCAGCAGTGCCCCAGGGATTTTTAATGAAAAA. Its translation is CASSAPGIFNEK. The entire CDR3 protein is CASSAPGIFNEKLFF.

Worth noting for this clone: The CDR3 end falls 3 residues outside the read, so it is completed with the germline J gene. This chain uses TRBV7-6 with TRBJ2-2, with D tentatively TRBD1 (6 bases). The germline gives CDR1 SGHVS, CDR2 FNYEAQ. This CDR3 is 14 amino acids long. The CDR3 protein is CASSFRGKGEKLFF. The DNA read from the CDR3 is TGTGCCAGCAGCTTCAGGGGCAAGGGTGAAAAG.

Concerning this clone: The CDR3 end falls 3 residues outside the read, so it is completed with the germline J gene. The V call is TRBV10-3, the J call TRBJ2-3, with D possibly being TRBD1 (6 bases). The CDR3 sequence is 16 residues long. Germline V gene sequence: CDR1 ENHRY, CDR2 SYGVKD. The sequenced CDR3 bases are TGTGCCATCAGTGAGTCGAGATCGCGAGGGGGAGAGACG. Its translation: CAISESRSRGGET. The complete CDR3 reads CAISESRSRGGETQYF.

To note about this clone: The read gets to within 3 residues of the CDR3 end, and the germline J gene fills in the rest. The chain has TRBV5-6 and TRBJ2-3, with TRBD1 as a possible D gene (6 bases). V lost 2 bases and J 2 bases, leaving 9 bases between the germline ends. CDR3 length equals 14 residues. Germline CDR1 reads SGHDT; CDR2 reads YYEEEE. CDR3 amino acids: CASSFGQLTDTQYF. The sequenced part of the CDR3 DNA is TGTGCCAGCAGCTTCGGACAGCTCACAGATACG.

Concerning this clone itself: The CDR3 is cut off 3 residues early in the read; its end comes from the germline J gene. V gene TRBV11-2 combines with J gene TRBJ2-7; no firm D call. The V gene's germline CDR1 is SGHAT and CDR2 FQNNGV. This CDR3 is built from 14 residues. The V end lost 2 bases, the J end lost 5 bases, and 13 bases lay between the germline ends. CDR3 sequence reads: CASSLTTAVHEQYF. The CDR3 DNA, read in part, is TGTGCCAGCAGCTTAACGACGGCGGTTCACGAG.

Partial CDR3 DNA: TGTGCCAGCAGACAGAACCTTGTCGCCCCC. This gives the protein CASRQNLVAP. The full CDR3 reads CASRQNLVAPLHF. The chain has TRBV7-9 and TRBJ1-6, with D uncertain. The CDR3 extends 3 residues past the end of the read, so its final part is completed from the germline J gene. Germline CDR1 and CDR2: SEHNR and FQNEAQ (reference sequence). CDR3 length: 13 amino acids.

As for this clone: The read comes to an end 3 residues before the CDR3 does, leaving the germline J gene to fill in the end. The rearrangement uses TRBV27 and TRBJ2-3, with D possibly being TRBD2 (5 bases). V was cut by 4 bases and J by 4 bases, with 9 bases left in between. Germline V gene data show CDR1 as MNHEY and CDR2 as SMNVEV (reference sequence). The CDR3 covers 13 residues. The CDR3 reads CASSSTSSDTQYF. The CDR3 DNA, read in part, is TGTGCCAGCAGTTCCACTAGTTCAGATACG.

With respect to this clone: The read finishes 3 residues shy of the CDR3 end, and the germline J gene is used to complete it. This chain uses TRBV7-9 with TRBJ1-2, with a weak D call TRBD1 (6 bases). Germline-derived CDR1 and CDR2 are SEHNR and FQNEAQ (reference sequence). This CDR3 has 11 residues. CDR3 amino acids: CASQQGQGYTF. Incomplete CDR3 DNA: TGTGCCAGCCAACAGGGTCAAGGC.

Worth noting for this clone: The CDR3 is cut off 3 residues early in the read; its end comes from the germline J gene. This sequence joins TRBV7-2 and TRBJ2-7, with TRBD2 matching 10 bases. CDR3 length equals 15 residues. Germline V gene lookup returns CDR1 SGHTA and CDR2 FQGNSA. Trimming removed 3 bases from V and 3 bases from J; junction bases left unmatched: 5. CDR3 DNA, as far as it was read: TGTGCCAGCAGCTTTACTAGCGGGGACATCTACGAG. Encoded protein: CASSFTSGDIYE. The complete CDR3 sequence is CASSFTSGDIYEQYF.

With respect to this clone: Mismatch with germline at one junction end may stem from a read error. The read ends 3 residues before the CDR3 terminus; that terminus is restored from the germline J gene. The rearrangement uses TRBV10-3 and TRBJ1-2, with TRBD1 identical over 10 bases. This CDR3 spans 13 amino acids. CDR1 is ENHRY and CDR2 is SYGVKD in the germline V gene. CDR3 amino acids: CAIGEGQGHGYTF. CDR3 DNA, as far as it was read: TGTGCCATCGGTGAGGGACAGGGGCATGGC.

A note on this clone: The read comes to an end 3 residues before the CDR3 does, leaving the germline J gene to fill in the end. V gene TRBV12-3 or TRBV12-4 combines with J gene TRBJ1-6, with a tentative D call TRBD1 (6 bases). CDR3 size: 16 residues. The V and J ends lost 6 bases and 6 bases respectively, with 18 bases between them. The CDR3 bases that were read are TGTGCCAGCAGGAAGCACAGGGAGCCGGGTAATTCACCC. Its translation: CASRKHREPGNSP. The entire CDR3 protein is CASRKHREPGNSPLHF.

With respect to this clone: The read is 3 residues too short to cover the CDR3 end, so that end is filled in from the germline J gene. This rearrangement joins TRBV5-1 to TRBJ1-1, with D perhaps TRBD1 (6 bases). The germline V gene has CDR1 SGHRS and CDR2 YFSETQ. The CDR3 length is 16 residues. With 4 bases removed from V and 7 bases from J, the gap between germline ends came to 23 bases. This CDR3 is CASSPEGFAGANEAFF. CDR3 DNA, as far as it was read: TGCGCCAGCAGCCCAGAGGGTTTTGCAGGGGCGAATGAA.

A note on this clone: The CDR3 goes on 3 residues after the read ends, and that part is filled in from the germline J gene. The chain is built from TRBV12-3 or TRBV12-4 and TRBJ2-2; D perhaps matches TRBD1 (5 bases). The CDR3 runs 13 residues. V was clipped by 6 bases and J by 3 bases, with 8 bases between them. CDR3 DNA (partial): TGTGCCAGCAGCCCAGGGTACACCGGGGAG. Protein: CASSPGYTGE. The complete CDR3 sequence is CASSPGYTGELFF.

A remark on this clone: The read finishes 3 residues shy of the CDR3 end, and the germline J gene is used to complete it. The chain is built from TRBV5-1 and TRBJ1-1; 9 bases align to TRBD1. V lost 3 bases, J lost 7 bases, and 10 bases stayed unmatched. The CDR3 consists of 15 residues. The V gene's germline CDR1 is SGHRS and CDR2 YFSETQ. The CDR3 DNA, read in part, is TGCGCCAGCAGCTCCGGTGCGGGACAGGGCCATGAA. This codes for CASSSGAGQGHE. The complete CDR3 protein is CASSSGAGQGHEAFF.

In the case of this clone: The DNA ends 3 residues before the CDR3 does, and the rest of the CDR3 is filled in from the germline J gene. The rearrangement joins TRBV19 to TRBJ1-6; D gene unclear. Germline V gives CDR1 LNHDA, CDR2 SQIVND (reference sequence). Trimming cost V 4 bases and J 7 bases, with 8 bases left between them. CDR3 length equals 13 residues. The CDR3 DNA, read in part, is TGTGCCAGTAGTAGCGCAGGAAATTCACCC. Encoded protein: CASSSAGNSP. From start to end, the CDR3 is CASSSAGNSPLHF. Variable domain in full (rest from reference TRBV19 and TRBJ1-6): DGGITQSPKYLFRKEGQNVTLSCEQNLNHDAMYWYRQDPGQGLRLIYYSQIVNDFQKGDIAEGYSVSREKKESFPLTVTSAQKNPTAFYLCASSSAGNSPLHFGNGTRLTVT.

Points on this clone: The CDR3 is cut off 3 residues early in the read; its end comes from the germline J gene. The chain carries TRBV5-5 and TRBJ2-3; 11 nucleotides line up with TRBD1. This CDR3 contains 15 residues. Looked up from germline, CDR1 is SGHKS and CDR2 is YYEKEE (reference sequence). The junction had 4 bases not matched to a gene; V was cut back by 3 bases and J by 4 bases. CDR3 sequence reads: CASSSPGQGADTQYF. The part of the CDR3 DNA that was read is TGTGCCAGCAGCTCACCGGGACAGGGGGCAGATACG.

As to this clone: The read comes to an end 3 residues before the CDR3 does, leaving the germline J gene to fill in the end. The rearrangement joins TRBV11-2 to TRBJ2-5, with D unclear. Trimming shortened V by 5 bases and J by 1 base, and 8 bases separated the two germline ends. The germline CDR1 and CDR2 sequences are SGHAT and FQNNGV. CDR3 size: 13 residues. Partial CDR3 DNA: TGTGCCAGCAGCGCAACATCCCAAGAGACC. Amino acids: CASSATSQET. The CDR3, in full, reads CASSATSQETQYF.

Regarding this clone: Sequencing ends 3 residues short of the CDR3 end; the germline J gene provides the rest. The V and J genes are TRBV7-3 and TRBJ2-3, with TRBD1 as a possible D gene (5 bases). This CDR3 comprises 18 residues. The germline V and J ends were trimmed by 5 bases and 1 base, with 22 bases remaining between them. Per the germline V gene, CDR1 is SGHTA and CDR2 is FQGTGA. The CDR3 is CASSPIITPGYGTDTQYF. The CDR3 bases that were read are TGTGCCAGCAGCCCTATTATCACCCCAGGGTATGGCACAGATACG.

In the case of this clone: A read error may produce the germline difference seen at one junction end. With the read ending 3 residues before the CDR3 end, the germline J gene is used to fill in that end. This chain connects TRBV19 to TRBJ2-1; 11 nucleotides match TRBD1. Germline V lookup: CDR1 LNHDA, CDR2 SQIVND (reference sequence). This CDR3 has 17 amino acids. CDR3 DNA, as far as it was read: TGTGCCTGTAGTATAGATCCCGGGACAGGGGGGGACAATGAG. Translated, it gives CACSIDPGTGGDNE. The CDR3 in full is CACSIDPGTGGDNEQFF.